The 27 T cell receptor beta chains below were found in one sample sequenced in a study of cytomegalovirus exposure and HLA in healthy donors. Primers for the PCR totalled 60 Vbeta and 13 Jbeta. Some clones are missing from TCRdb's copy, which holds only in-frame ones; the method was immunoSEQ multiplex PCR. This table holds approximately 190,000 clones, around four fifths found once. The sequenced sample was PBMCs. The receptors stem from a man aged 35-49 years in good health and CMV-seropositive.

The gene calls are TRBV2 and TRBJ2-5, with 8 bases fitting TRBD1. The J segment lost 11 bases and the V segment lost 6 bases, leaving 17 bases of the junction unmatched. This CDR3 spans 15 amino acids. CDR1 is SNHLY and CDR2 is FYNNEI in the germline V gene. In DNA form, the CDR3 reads TGTGCCAGCAGCAACGCGATGGACAGGGACGGGGAGCAGTACTTC. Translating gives CASSNAMDRDGEQYF. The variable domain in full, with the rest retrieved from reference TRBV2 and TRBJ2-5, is EPEVTQTPSHQVTQMGQEVILRCVPISNHLYFYWYRQILGQKVEFLVSFYNNEISEKSEIFDDQFSVERPDGSNFTLKIRSTKLEDSAMYFCASSNAMDRDGEQYFGPGTRLLVL.

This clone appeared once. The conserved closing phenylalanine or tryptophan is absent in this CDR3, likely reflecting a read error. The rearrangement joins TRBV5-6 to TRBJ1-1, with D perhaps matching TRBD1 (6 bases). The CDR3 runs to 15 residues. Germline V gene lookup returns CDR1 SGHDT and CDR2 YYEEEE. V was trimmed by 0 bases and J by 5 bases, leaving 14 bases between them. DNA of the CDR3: TGTGCCAGCAGCTTGGCCGGGGGGGCATGGACTGAAGCTTTCCTT. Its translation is CASSLAGGAWTEAFL.

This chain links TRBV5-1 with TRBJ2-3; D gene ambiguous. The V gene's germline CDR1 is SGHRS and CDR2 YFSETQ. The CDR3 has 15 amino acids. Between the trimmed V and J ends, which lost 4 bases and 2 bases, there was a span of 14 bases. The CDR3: CASSPALSHTDTQYF. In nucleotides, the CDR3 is TGCGCCAGCAGCCCAGCGTTATCACACACAGATACGCAGTATTTT.

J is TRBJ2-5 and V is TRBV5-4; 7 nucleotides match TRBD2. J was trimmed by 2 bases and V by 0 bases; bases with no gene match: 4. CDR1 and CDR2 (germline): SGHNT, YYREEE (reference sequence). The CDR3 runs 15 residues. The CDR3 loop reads CASSLERDLQETQYF. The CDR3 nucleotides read TGTGCCAGCAGCTTGGAGCGGGACCTACAAGAGACCCAGTACTTC.

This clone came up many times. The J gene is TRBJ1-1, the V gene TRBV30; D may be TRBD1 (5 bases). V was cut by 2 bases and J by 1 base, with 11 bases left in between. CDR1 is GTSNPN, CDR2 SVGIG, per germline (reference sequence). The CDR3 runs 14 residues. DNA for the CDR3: TGTGCCTGGAGTCCAGGGTTTGGGAACACTGAAGCTTTCTTT. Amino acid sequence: CAWSPGFGNTEAFF. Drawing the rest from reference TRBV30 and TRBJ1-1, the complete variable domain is SQTIHQWPATLVQPVGSPLSLECTVEGTSNPNLYWYRQAAGRGLQLLFYSVGIGQISSEVPQNLSASRPQDRQFILSSKKLLLSDSGFYLCAWSPGFGNTEAFFGQGTRLTVV.

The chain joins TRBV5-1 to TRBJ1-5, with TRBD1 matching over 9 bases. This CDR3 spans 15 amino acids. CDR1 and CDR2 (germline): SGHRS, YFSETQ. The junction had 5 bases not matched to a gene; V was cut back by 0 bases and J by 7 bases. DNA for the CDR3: TGCGCCAGCAGCTTGGGGGGACAGGGCCACCAGCCCCAGCATTTT. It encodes CASSLGGQGHQPQHF.

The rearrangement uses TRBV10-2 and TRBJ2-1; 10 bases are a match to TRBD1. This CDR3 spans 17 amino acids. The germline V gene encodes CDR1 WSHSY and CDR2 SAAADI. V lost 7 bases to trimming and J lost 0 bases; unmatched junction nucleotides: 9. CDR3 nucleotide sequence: TGCGCCAGCACGTCGACAGGGGGCCGGAGCTCCTACAATGAGCAGTTCTTC. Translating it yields CASTSTGGRSSYNEQFF.

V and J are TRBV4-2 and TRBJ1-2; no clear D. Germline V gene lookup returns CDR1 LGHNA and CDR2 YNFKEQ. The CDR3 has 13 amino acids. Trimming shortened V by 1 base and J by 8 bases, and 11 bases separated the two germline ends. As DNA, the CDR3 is TGTGCCAGCAGCCAAGGACCGGCGGGGGGCTACACCTTC. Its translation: CASSQGPAGGYTF.

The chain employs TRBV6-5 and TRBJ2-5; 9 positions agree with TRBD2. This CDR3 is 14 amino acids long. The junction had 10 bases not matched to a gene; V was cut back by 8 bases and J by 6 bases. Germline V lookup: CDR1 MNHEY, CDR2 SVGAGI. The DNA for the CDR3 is TGTGCCAGCGGGTCGGCCAGCGGGAGGAAGACCCAGTACTTC. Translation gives CASGSASGRKTQYF.

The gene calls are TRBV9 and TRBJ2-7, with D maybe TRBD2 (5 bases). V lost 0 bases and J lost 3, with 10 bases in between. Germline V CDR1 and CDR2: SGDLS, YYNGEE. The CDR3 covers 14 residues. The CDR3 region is CASSVGRDYYEQYF. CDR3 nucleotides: TGTGCCAGCAGCGTAGGACGAGACTACTACGAGCAGTACTTC.

The CDR3 sequence is CASQLAGTYEQYF. Here the CDR3 DNA reads TGTGCCAGCCAACTAGCGGGAACCTACGAGCAGTACTTC. This chain links TRBV6-5 with TRBJ2-7; 10 bases map to TRBD2. The CDR3 has 13 amino acids. Germline V gene lookup returns CDR1 MNHEY and CDR2 SVGAGI. The junction had 3 bases not matched to a gene; V was cut back by 8 bases and J by 2 bases.

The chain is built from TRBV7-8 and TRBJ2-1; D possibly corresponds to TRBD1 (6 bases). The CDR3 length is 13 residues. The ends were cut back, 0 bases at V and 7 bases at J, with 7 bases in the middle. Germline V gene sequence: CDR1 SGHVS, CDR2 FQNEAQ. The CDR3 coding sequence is TGTGCCAGCAGCTTAGCTCAGGGGAATGAGCAGTTCTTC. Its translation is CASSLAQGNEQFF.

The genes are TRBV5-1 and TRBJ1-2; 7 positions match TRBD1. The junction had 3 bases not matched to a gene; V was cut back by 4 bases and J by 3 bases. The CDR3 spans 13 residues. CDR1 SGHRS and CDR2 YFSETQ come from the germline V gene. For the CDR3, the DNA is TGCGCCAGCAGCGTCACAGGGGACTATGGCTACACCTTC. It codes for CASSVTGDYGYTF.

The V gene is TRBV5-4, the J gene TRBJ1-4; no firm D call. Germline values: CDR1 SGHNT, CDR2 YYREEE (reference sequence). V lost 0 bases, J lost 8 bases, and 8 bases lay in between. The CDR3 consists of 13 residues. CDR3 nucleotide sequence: TGTGCCAGCAGCTTGGGAGAGGCGGAAAAACTGTTTTTT. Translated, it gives CASSLGEAEKLFF.

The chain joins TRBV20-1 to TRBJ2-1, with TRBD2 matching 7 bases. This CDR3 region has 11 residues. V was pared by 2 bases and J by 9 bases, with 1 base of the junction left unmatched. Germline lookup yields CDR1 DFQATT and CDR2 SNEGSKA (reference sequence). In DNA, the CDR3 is TGCAGTGCTAGACGCGGGGGTGAGCAGTTCTTC. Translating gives CSARRGGEQFF.

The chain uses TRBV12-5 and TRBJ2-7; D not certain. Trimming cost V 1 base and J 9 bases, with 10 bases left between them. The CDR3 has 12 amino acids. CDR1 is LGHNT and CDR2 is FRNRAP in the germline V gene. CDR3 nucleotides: TGTGCTAGTGGTTTGGACTCCCGTATGCAGTACTTC. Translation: CASGLDSRMQYF.

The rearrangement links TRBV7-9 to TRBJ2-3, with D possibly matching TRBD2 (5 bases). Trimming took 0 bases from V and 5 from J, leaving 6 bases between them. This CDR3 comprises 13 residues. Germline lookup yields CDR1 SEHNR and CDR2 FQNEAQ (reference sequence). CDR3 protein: CASSLAGEDTQYF. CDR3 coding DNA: TGTGCCAGCAGCTTAGCCGGGGAAGATACGCAGTATTTT.

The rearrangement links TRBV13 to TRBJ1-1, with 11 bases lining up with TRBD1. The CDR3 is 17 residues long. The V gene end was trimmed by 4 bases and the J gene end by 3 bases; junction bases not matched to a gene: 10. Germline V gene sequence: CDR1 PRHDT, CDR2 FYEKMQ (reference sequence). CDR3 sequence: CASSSAGTGGWDTEAFF. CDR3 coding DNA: TGTGCCAGCAGCTCCGCCGGGACAGGGGGATGGGACACTGAAGCTTTCTTT.

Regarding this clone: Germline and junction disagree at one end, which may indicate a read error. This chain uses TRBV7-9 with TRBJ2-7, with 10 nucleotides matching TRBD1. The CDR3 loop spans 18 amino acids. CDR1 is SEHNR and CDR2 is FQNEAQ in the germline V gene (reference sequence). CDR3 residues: CSSSYKRTSGTGAHEQYF. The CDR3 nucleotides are TGTTCCAGCAGCTACAAAAGGACCTCCGGGACAGGGGCACACGAGCAGTACTTC.

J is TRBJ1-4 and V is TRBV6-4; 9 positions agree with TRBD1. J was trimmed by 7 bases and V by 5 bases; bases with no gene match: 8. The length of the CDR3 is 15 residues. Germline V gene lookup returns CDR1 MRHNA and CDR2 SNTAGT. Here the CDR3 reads CASSQDRGVGEKLFF. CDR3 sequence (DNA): TGTGCCAGCAGTCAGGACAGGGGAGTCGGTGAAAAACTGTTTTTT.

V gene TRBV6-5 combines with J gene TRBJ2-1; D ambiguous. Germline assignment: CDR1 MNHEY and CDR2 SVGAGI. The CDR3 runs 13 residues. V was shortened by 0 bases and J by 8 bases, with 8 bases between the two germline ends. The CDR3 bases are TGTGCCAGCAGTTACTCGTTGGGCCATGAGCAGTTCTTC. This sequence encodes CASSYSLGHEQFF.

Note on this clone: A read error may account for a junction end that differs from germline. DNA for the CDR3: TGTTCCAGCAGCCCTTCACTAGCGGGAGGGCCGTGGGAGACCCAGTACTTC. Translation gives CSSSPSLAGGPWETQYF. The chain couples TRBV7-9 to TRBJ2-5; 13 bases are shared with TRBD2. The CDR3 sequence is 17 residues long. Germline CDR1 and CDR2: SEHNR and FQNEAQ (reference sequence).

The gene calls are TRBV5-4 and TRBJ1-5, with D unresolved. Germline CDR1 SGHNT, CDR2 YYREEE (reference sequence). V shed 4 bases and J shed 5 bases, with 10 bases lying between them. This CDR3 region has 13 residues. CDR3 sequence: CASSRGQDQPQHF. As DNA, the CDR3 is TGTGCCAGCAGCCGGGGTCAGGATCAGCCCCAGCATTTT.

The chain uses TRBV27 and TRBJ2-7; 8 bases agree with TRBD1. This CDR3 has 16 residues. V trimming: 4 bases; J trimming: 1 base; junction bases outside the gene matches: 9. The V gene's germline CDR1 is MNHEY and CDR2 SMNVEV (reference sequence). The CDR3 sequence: CASSWGTGVPSYEQYF. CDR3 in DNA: TGTGCCAGCAGTTGGGGGACAGGTGTACCATCCTACGAGCAGTACTTC.

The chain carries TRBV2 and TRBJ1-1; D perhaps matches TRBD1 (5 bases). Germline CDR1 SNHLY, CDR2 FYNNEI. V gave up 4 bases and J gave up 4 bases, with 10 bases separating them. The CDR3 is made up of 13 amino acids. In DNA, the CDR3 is TGTGCCAGCAGTGGGCAGGGAGGCACTGAAGCTTTCTTT. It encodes CASSGQGGTEAFF. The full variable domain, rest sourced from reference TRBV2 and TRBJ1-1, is EPEVTQTPSHQVTQMGQEVILRCVPISNHLYFYWYRQILGQKVEFLVSFYNNEISEKSEIFDDQFSVERPDGSNFTLKIRSTKLEDSAMYFCASSGQGGTEAFFGQGTRLTVV.

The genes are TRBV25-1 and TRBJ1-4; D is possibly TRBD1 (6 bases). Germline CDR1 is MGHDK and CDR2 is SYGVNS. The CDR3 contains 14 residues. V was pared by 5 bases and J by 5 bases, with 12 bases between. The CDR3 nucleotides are TGTGCCAGCAGTCTACGAACAGGGAATGAAAAACTGTTTTTT. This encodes CASSLRTGNEKLFF.

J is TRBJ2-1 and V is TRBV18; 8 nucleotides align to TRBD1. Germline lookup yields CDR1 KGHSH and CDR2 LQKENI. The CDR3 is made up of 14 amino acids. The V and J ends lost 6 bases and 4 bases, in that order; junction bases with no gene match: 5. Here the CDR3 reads CASSPGQGYNEQFF. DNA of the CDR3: TGTGCCAGCTCCCCCGGACAGGGTTACAATGAGCAGTTCTTC.